The clone carrying this TCR beta chain was counted a few times. Its matching antigen is unknown. At sampling all donors were nominally healthy, likely with unrecorded immune exposures. Per the germline V gene, CDR1 is SEHNR and CDR2 is FQNEAQ (reference sequence). This CDR3 spans 13 amino acids. V dropped 3 bases and J dropped 2 bases, with 7 bases sitting between them. This sample is part of a study of cytomegalovirus exposure and HLA in healthy donors. The primer mix had 60 Vbeta and 13 Jbeta primers. TCRdb's table, derived via immunoSEQ multiplex PCR, lists solely in-frame clones and lacks some. Here the sample spans tens of thousands of clones, roughly 78% being singletons. Study outcomes and limitations: Specificity of three CMV-associated chains for CMV antigens was verified in vitro. Several of the most significant clusters appeared, in a later analysis, to be linked to common viral pathogens.

The chain joins TRBV7-9 to TRBJ1-1, with D uncertain. The TCR was taken from a man aged 35 to 55 in good health and CMV-seronegative. Sequenced sample: PBMCs. The CDR3 DNA reads TGTGCCAGCAGCTTCGGGGATAACACTGAAGCTTTCTTT. Its protein is CASSFGDNTEAFF.